This TCR beta chain was sequenced for a study of blood T cells in healthy people across ages. A second PCR of roughly 7 to 11 cycles used a sample-barcoded 5' primer and a J-beta primer mix. MiXCR, applied by TCRdb to the 5' RACE reads, yields one record per CDR3 protein. The sample lists about 1.4 million distinct CDR3 sequences, approximately 59% seen once, with approximately 7% in the top ten. Drawing of peripheral blood yielded ten milliliters from each donor. Each sample yielded at least 6 million isolated PBMCs. The sequence was obtained from a man aged 18 to 29 in good health. The specimen sequenced was blood.

CDR3 DNA sequence: TGCGCCAGCAGCCATCCCGTTCGGGGGGCGCGGGATACGCAGTATTTT. Protein sequence: CASSHPVRGARDTQYF. This sequence joins TRBV4-1 and TRBJ2-3; D possibly corresponds to TRBD2 (7 bases). Germline V gene lookup returns CDR1 MGHRA and CDR2 YSYEKL. The length of the CDR3 is 16 residues. The V gene lost 3 bases and the J gene lost 6 bases, with 19 bases spanning the gap.